The clone carrying this TCR beta chain has only a few counts. Its matching antigen is unknown. The data stem from a study of T-cell reconstitution after alpha-beta-depleted transplantation in children. CDR3 size: 15 residues. The library targeted TCRbeta and was prepared with unique molecular identifiers. Using its own MiXCR run on the PCR reads, TCRdb lists one record per CDR3 protein. The sample shows roughly 490,000 distinct CDR3 sequences, roughly 11% of them seen only once. Study-wide findings and caveats: Surviving recipient T cells and thymic progenitors produced the high day-60 TCRbeta diversity seen in some patients. Reportedly, alpha-beta T cells present about two months post-transplant originated from several hundred expanded clones of graft origin. Diversity and T-cell counts at one year after transplant derived mostly from new T cells.

This TCR was recovered from a female patient aged 2-9 years who had a stem cell transplant for aplastic anemia, so the T cells may come from the graft donor. The chain carries TRBV21-1 and TRBJ2-5; TRBD1 is the table's D call and was not checked against the DNA. TRBV21-1 is classified as a pseudogene. Sequencing used PBMCs, mostly from graft donor cells, obtained 180 days after TCRalphabeta/CD19-depleted stem cell transplant. The CDR3: CASSPRRDIQETQYF. The CDR3 nucleotides read TGTGCCAGCAGCCCACGCCGGGACATCCAAGAGACCCAGTACTTC.